These 2 T cell receptor beta chains originate from one sample sequenced in a study of CD4 T cells in relation to SARS-CoV-2 and coronaviruses. Clones were sequenced by immunoSEQ multiplex PCR, and TCRdb holds only the in-frame ones, with some missing. The data contain almost 30,000 clones, approximately 80% of them singletons. Unexposed donor CD4+ T cells date from 2011-2018, before the COVID-19 pandemic. Isolation of CD4+ T cells took place after roughly nine days in culture. Their antigen targets remain unknown. Sequences were obtained from CD4+ T cells from PBMCs, cultured in vitro. The receptors stem from a human donor in good health.

V and J are TRBV11-2 and TRBJ2-5; TRBD2 aligns across 9 bases. J gave up 4 bases and V 1 base, and 7 bases lay outside the gene matches. Germline V gene data show CDR1 as SGHAT and CDR2 as FQNNGV. This CDR3 has 16 residues. CDR3 DNA sequence: TGTGCCAGCAGCTTAGGGCGGGGGGGTTACCGAGAGACCCAGTACTTC. Translated: CASSLGRGGYRETQYF.

The chain recombines TRBV6-1 with TRBJ2-3; a weak D match, TRBD1 (5 bases). The CDR3 consists of 14 residues. Trimming cost V 2 bases and J 9 bases, with 15 bases left between them. CDR1 MNHNS and CDR2 SASEGT come from the germline V gene. Here the CDR3 DNA reads TGTGCCAGCAGTGAAACCCCGCGTGGGGCCACGCAGTATTTT. Translated, it gives CASSETPRGATQYF.